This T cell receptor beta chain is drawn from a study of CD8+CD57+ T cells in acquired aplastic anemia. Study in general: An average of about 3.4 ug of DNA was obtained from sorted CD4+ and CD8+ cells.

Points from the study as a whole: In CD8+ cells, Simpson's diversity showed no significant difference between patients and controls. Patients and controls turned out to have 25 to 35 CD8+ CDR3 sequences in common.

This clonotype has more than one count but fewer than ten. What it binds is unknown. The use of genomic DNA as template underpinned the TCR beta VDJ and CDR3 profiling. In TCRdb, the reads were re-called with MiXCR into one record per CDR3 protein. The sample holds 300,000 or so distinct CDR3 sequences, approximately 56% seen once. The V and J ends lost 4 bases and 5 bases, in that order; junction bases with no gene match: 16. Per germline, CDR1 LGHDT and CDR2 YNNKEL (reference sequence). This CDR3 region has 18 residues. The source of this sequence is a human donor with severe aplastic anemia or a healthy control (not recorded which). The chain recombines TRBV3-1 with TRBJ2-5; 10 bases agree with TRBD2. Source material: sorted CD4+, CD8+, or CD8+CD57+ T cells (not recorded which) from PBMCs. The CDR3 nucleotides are TGTGCCAGCAGCCCCGCCGGTATAGCGGGGGGACCCGGGGAGACCCAGTACTTC. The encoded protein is CASSPAGIAGGPGETQYF.